What follows are 10 T cell receptor beta chains derived from one specimen sequenced in a study of shared clonotypes between healthy human individuals (TCRdb year 2020). The library was produced with the immunoSEQ multiplex PCR assay. TCRdb re-hosts the immuneACCESS table, in-frame sequences only. Its copies lack some clones; in the studies checked, an unresolved V gene accounts for under half of them, and the cause for the rest is not known. Across this sample there are hundreds of thousands of clones, with approximately 79% seen only once. The top ten hold about 9.3% of the sample. Sequenced: memory CD4+ T cells sorted from blood. Explained via the paper, the cell subset or site label denotes: CD45RA-negative fraction. The receptor set was obtained from a man in his thirties or forties in good health.

The V gene is TRBV18, the J gene TRBJ2-1; 11 nucleotides agree with TRBD2. Trimming at V came to 3 bases and at J to 3 bases, leaving 1 base not matched to a gene. The germline V gene has CDR1 KGHSH and CDR2 LQKENI. CDR3 length: 15 residues. CDR3 loop: CASSPSGGGYNEQFF. The DNA for the CDR3 is TGTGCCAGCTCACCTAGCGGGGGGGGCTACAATGAGCAGTTCTTC. The full variable domain, its missing parts supplied by reference TRBV18 and TRBJ2-1, is NAGVMQNPRHLVRRRGQEARLRCSPMKGHSHVYWYRQLPEEGLKFMVYLQKENIIDESGMPKERFSAEFPKEGPSILRIQQVVRGDSAAYFCASSPSGGGYNEQFFGPGTRLTVL.

V usage is TRBV6-1 and J usage is TRBJ2-3; possible D gene TRBD1, 5 bases. CDR3 size: 14 residues. Per germline, CDR1 MNHNS and CDR2 SASEGT. V lost 6 bases, J lost 2 bases, and 12 bases lay in between. The CDR3 sequence: CASSLDRYTDTQYF. CDR3 DNA: TGTGCCAGCAGCCTCGACAGATACACAGATACGCAGTATTTT.

The chain combines TRBV27 with TRBJ2-1, with D unresolved. The germline CDR1 and CDR2 sequences are MNHEY and SMNVEV (reference sequence). The V end lost 2 bases, the J end lost 12 bases, and 17 bases lay between the germline ends. The CDR3 runs 14 residues. The CDR3 is CASSLIQSSKGQFF. As DNA, the CDR3 is TGTGCCAGCAGTTTAATACAGTCCTCGAAGGGGCAGTTCTTC.

Worth noting for this clone: Other DNA sequences within the sample encode an identical CDR3. The rearrangement joins TRBV6-5 to TRBJ2-5; D remains unclear. Trimming pared 2 bases from V and 5 bases from J, leaving 3 bases between. The CDR3 totals 11 residues. CDR1 is MNHEY and CDR2 is SVGAGI in the germline V gene. In DNA form, the CDR3 reads TGTGCCAGCAGTTACCTGGAGACCCAGTACTTC. It codes for CASSYLETQYF.

The chain has TRBV6-6 and TRBJ2-7; 9 bases align to TRBD2. V trimming: 7 bases; J trimming: 6 bases; junction bases outside the gene matches: 13. Germline V gene lookup returns CDR1 MNHNY and CDR2 SVGAGI (reference sequence). This CDR3 has 15 amino acids. In DNA, the CDR3 is TGTGCCAGCATCTCAGAGCGGGAGGCGCCCGGCGAGCAGTACTTC. Protein sequence: CASISEREAPGEQYF.

This clone was counted a few times. The CDR3 here is CASSPVGTDTQYF. The CDR3 DNA sequence: TGCGCCAGCAGCCCCGTGGGTACAGATACGCAGTATTTT. The chain has TRBV5-1 and TRBJ2-3; no clear D. The CDR3 sequence is 13 residues long. The V gene lost 4 bases and the J gene lost 3 bases, with 9 bases spanning the gap. Germline loops: CDR1 SGHRS, CDR2 YFSETQ.

The chain joins TRBV18 to TRBJ2-2; the D gene is possibly TRBD2 (5 bases). Germline CDR1 KGHSH, CDR2 LQKENI. This CDR3 is built from 13 residues. With 3 bases removed from V and 5 bases from J, the gap between germline ends came to 7 bases. CDR3 region: CASSPRETGELFF. The CDR3 DNA is TGTGCCAGCTCACCGAGGGAGACCGGGGAGCTGTTTTTT.

This chain joins TRBV25-1 and TRBJ1-4; 8 nucleotides agree with TRBD1. Looked up from germline, CDR1 is MGHDK and CDR2 is SYGVNS. The CDR3 totals 16 residues. V lost 2 bases, J lost 8 bases, and 10 bases stayed unmatched. The chain's CDR3 is CASSEIKAWTGEKLFF. The CDR3 bases are TGTGCCAGCAGTGAAATAAAGGCCTGGACAGGGGAAAAACTGTTTTTT. Using reference TRBV25-1 and TRBJ1-4 for the parts outside the CDR3, the full variable domain is EADIYQTPRYLVIGTGKKITLECSQTMGHDKMYWYQQDPGMELHLIHYSYGVNSTEKGDLSSESTVSRIRTEHFPLTLESARPSHTSQYLCASSEIKAWTGEKLFFGSGTQLSVL.

This chain links TRBV6-1 with TRBJ2-3; unclear D gene. CDR3 length: 11 residues. Germline values: CDR1 MNHNS, CDR2 SASEGT. Trimming removed 1 base at V and 11 bases at J, with 7 bases between. CDR3 protein: CASSEGGVQYF. The CDR3 DNA sequence: TGTGCCAGCAGTGAAGGTGGGGTGCAGTATTTT.

The gene calls are TRBV28 and TRBJ1-4; D is unclear. CDR3 length: 15 residues. V shed 6 bases and J shed 8 bases, with 19 bases lying between them. Germline V gene sequence: CDR1 MDHEN, CDR2 SYDVKM. The CDR3 DNA sequence: TGTGCCAGCAGCCGACGACCCCCCGGTAACGAAAAACTGTTTTTT. Translating gives CASSRRPPGNEKLFF.